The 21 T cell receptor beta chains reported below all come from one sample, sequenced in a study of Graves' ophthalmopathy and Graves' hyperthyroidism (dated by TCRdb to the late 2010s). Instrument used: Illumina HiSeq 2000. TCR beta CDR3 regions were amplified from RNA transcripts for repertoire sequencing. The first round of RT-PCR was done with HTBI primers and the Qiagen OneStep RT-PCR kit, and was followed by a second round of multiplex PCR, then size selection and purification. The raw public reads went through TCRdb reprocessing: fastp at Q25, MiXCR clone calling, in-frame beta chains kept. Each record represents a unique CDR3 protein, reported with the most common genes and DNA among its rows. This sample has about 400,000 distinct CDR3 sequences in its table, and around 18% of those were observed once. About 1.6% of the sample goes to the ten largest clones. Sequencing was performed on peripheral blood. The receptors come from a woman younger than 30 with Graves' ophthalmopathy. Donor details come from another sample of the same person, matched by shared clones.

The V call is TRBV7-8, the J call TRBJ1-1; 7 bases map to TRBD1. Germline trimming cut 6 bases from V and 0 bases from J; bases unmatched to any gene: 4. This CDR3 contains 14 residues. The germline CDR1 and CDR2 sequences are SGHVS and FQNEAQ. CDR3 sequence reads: CASRVGTVNTEAFF. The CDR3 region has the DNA TGTGCCAGCAGGGTCGGGACAGTGAACACTGAAGCTTTCTTT.

In DNA, the CDR3 is TGTGCCAGCAGTGTCTACCGGGACAACCGCTACGAGCAGTACTTC. Residues: CASSVYRDNRYEQYF. The chain employs TRBV6-2 or TRBV6-3 and TRBJ2-7; weak D call: TRBD1 (6 bases). Trimming took 5 bases from V and 3 from J, leaving 17 bases between them. CDR3 length: 15 amino acids. Germline lookup yields CDR1 MNHEY and CDR2 SVGEGT.

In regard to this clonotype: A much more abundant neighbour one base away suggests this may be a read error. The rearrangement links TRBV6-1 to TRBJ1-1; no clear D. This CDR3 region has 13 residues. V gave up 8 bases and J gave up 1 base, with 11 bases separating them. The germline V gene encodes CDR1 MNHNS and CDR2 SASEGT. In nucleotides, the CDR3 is TGTGCCAGCCTGAACCTAAGGAACACTGAAGCTTTCTTT. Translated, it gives CASLNLRNTEAFF.

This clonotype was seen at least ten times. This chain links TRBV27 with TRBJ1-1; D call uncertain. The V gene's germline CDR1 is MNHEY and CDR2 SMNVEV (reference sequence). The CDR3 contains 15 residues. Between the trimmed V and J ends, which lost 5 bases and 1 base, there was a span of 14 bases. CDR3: CASSERLNKNTEAFF. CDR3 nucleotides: TGTGCCAGCAGTGAACGACTAAACAAGAACACTGAAGCTTTCTTT.

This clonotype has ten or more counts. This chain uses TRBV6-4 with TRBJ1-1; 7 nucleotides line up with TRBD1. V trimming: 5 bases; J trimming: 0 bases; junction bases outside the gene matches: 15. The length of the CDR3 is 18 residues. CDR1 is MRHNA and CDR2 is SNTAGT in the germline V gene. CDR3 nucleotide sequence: TGTGCCAGCAGTCGCAACCTCGACAGGGCCCAGATGAACACTGAAGCTTTCTTT. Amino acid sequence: CASSRNLDRAQMNTEAFF.

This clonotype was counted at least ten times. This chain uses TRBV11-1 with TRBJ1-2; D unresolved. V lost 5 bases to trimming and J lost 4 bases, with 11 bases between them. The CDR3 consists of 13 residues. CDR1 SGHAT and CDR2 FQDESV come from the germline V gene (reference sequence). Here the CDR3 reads CASSQIDGYGYTF. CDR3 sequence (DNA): TGTGCCAGCAGCCAGATAGATGGCTATGGCTACACCTTC.

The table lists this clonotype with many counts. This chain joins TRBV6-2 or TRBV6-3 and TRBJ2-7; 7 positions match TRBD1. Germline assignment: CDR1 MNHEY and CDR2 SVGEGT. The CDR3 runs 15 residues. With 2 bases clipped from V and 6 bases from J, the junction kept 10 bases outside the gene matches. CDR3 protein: CASSYVDRAFGEQYF. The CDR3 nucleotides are TGTGCCAGCAGTTACGTCGACAGGGCATTCGGCGAGCAGTACTTC.

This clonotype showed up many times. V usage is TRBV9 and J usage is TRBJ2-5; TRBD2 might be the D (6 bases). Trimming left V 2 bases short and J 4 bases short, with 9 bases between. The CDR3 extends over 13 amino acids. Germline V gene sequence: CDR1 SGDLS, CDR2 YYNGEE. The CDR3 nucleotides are TGTGCCAGCAGCGTCGTGGAGGGAGAGACCCAGTACTTC. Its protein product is CASSVVEGETQYF.

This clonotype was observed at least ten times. The CDR3 DNA sequence: TGTGCCAGCAGTTTAACTATTCTGAACACTGAAGCTTTCTTT. It translates to CASSLTILNTEAFF. The V call is TRBV28, the J call TRBJ1-1; D is uncertain. Germline CDR1 MDHEN, CDR2 SYDVKM. V gave up 2 bases and J gave up 0 bases, with 7 bases separating them. The CDR3 spans 14 residues.

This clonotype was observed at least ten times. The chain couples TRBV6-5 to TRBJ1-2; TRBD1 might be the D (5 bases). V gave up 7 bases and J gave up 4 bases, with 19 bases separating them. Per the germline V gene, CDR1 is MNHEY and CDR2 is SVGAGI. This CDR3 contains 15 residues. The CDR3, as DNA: TGTGCCAGCATGGGGCTCGGCAGAACGGGCTATGGCTACACCTTC. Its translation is CASMGLGRTGYGYTF.

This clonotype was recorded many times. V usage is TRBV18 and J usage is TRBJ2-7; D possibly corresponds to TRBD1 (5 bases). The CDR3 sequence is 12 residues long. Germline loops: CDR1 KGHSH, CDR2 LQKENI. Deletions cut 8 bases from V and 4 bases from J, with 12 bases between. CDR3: CASSPGAYEQYF. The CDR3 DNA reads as TGTGCCAGCAGCCCTGGGGCGTACGAGCAGTACTTC. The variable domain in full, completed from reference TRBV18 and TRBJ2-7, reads NAGVMQNPRHLVRRRGQEARLRCSPMKGHSHVYWYRQLPEEGLKFMVYLQKENIIDESGMPKERFSAEFPKEGPSILRIQQVVRGDSAAYFCASSPGAYEQYFGPGTRLTVT.

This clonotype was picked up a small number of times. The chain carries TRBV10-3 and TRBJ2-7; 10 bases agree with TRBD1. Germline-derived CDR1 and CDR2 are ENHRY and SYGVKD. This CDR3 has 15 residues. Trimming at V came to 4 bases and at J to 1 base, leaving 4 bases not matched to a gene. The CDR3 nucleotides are TGTGCCATCAGTGTGGGACAGGGGAATTCCTACGAGCAGTACTTC. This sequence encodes CAISVGQGNSYEQYF.

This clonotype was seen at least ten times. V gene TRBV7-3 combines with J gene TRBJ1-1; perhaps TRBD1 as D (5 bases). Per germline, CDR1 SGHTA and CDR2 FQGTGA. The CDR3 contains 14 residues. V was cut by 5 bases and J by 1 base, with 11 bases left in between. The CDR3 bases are TGTGCCAGCAGCACCGACAGATCGAACACTGAAGCTTTCTTT. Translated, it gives CASSTDRSNTEAFF.

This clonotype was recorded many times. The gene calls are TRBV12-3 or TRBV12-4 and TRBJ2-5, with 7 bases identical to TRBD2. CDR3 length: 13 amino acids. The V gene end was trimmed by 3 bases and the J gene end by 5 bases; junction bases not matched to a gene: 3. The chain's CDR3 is CASSFLGGETQYF. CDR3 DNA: TGTGCCAGCAGTTTCTTGGGGGGGGAGACCCAGTACTTC.

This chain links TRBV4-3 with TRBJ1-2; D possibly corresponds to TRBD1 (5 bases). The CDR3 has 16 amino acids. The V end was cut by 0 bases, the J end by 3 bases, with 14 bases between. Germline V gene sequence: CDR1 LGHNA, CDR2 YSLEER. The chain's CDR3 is CASSQDGTRAYYGYTF. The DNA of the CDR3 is TGCGCCAGCAGCCAAGATGGGACCCGGGCCTACTATGGCTACACCTTC.

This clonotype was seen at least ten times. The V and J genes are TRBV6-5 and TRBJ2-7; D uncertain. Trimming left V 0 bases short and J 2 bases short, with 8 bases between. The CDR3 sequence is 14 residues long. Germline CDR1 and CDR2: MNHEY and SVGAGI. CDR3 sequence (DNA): TGTGCCAGCAGTTACTCGCGGTTACCCTACGAGCAGTACTTC. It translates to CASSYSRLPYEQYF.

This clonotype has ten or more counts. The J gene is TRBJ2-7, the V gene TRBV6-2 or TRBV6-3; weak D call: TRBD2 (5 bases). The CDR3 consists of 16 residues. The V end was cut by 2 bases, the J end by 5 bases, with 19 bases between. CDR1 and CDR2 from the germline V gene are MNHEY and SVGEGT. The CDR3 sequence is CASSYSGVTQPHEQYF. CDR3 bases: TGTGCCAGCAGTTACAGCGGCGTTACCCAACCCCACGAGCAGTACTTC.

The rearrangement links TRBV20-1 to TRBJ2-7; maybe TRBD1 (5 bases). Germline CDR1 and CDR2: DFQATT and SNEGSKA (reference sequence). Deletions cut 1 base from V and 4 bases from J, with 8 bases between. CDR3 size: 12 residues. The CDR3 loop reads CSARADKYEQYF. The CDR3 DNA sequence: TGCAGTGCTAGAGCGGACAAGTACGAGCAGTACTTC.

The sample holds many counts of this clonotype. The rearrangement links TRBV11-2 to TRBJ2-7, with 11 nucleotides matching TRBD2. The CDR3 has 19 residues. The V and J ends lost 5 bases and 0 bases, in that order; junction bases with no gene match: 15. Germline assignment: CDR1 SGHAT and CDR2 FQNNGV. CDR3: CASSALHPYGTSGSYEQYF. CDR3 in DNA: TGTGCCAGCAGCGCCCTCCATCCTTATGGGACTAGCGGCTCCTACGAGCAGTACTTC.

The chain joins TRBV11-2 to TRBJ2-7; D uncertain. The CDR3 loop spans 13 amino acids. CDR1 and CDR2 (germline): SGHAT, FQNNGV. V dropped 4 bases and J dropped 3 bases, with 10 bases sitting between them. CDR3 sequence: CASSSYQLYEQYF. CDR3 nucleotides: TGTGCCAGCAGCTCATACCAGCTCTACGAGCAGTACTTC. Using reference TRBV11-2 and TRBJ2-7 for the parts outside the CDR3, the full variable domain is EAGVAQSPRYKIIEKRQSVAFWCNPISGHATLYWYQQILGQGPKLLIQFQNNGVVDDSQLPKDRFSAERLKGVDSTLKIQPAKLEDSAVYLCASSSYQLYEQYFGPGTRLTVT.

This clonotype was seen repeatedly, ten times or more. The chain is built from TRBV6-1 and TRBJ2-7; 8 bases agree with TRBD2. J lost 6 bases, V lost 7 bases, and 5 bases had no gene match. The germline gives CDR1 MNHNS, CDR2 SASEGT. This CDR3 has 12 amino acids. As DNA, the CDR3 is TGTGCCAGCAAAGCGGGAGTGGCCGAGCAGTACTTC. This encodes CASKAGVAEQYF.